This TCR beta chain was sequenced for a study of blood T cell repertoires in COVID-19. At the level of the study: T cells, B-cell-depleted T cells, or PBMCs provided the cDNA or gDNA that served as material.

Seattle enrolled patients during active infection and tracked them longitudinally. V was pared by 5 bases and J by 2 bases, with 7 bases of the junction left unmatched. This CDR3 has 16 residues. Germline assignment: CDR1 MDHEN and CDR2 SYDVKM. Assay: immunoSEQ multiplex PCR; the TCRdb copy retains only in-frame clones and omits some. The table has about 230,000 clones, 86% seen once. What was sequenced was peripheral blood. This TCR was sampled from a man aged 45 to 65 with COVID-19, enrolled during active disease. This sequence joins TRBV28 and TRBJ2-1; TRBD2 matches at 9 bases. This CDR3 is CASSTPAGGPYNEQFF. CDR3 bases: TGTGCCAGCAGTACCCCTGCGGGGGGGCCCTACAATGAGCAGTTCTTC.